This T cell receptor beta chain was profiled in a study of cytomegalovirus exposure and HLA in healthy donors. The CDR3 is 17 amino acids. V dropped 3 bases and J dropped 6; count of bases not matched to a gene: 14. CDR1 is MDHEN, CDR2 SYDVKM, per germline. General study results and limits: TCR beta sequences reportedly predicted most subjects' HLA-A and HLA-B alleles accurately.

As concerns this clone: As yet, its antigen is unknown.

Use of 60 Vbeta and 13 Jbeta primers characterized the PCR. Method: immunoSEQ multiplex PCR; TCRdb's copy keeps in-frame clones and lacks some. Of approximately 140,000 clones in the sample, over 65% were seen once. This sequence joins TRBV28 and TRBJ2-4, with 7 bases identical to TRBD1. Material: PBMCs. The source is a middle-aged man in good health and CMV-seropositive. The CDR3 nucleotides read TGTGCCAGCAGTTTGGGCTCACTACAGGGGTGGGGAAACATTCAGTACTTC. Translating it yields CASSLGSLQGWGNIQYF.